This is a list of T cell receptor beta chains from one sample in a study of brain metastases from non-small cell lung cancer. Data came from immunoSEQ multiplex PCR; TCRdb stores just in-frame clones and leaves some out. The repertoire consists of over a thousand clones, with 80% to 95% occurring once and the leading ten covering roughly 6%. Sequenced: tumor-adjacent normal tissue. The receptor set was obtained from a donor at least 40 years old with non-small cell lung cancer. Both conserved end residues are part of each CDR3. Each record gives: clone size, D gene, V gene, J gene, CDR3 protein. A D gene is named only where the DNA matches it firmly. Expanded clones are given a class, and other clones once, few, many or no size at all.

>once|NA|TRBV16|TRBJ1-2
CASSQSRGAEYGYTF
>NA|NA|TRBV28|TRBJ2-3
CASSPVGRVLTDTQYF
>NA|TRBD2|TRBV6-5|TRBJ2-7
CASSYSTSGASYEQYF
>once|NA|TRBV5-1|TRBJ1-2
CASSQLSGGSYTF
>NA|NA|TRBV28|TRBJ1-1
CASSLPLRPNTEAFF
>NA|NA|TRBV6-6|TRBJ2-1
CASSPSDEQFF
>NA|TRBD2|TRBV7-3|TRBJ2-5
CASSSSGGAGETQYF
>NA|TRBD2|TRBV2|TRBJ2-7
CASSPRASGSHEQYF
>NA|TRBD2|TRBV6-1|TRBJ2-3
CANSEVTSGGTDTQYF
>NA|NA|TRBV19|TRBJ1-5
CASRGFGSSNQPQHF
>NA|NA|TRBV6-5|TRBJ2-5
CASIEMYQETQYF
>NA|NA|TRBV11-3|TRBJ2-2
CASSPRDMGNTGELFF
>NA|NA|TRBV28|TRBJ1-5
CASSSGAGQQPQHF
>NA|TRBD2|TRBV19|TRBJ2-7
CASSLRTSGEQYF
>NA|NA|TRBV25-1|TRBJ2-7
CASILPLAESEQYF
>NA|TRBD2|TRBV5-1|TRBJ2-1
CASSPAGLGAGTEQFF
>NA|NA|TRBV5-1|TRBJ2-2
CASSLQGDTGELFF
>once|TRBD2|TRBV28|TRBJ2-1
CASSLGGSRNEQFF
>NA|NA|TRBV7-2|TRBJ2-5
CASSLGGAFETQYF
>NA|NA|TRBV29-1|TRBJ1-3
CSVEDRRQGGGNTIYF
>NA|NA|TRBV19|TRBJ1-5
CASSSRPPYSNQPQHF
>once|TRBD1|TRBV29-1|TRBJ1-1
CSVVVGGQGGSAEAFF
>NA|NA|TRBV7-9|TRBJ1-1
CASTLWGAEAFF
>NA|NA|TRBV4-3|TRBJ2-1
CASSQDIGGLEQFF
>NA|NA|TRBV2|TRBJ2-2
CASSDPKLANTGELFF
>NA|NA|TRBV7-3|TRBJ2-3
CASSLMGGPDTQYF
>NA|NA|TRBV4-2|TRBJ1-4
CASSQDIGGNEKLFF
>once|NA|TRBV18|TRBJ2-7
CANSPQPAYEQYF
>NA|NA|TRBV4-1|TRBJ2-3
CASSQAGALTDTQYF
>NA|TRBD2|TRBV5-4|TRBJ2-2
CASSAASGSSRELFF
>NA|NA|TRBV7-2|TRBJ2-7
CASSLRSGGEYF
>NA|TRBD1|TRBV11-3|TRBJ2-2
CASSHRDRGSGELFF
>NA|TRBD2|TRBV5-1|TRBJ2-5
CASSLEASGGIKQETQYF
>NA|NA|TRBV4-3|TRBJ2-3
CASSQELTSTDTQYF
>NA|TRBD1|TRBV29-1|TRBJ2-3
CSTGQGTDTQYF
>NA|NA|TRBV7-2|TRBJ2-6
CASSFASSGANVLTF
>NA|NA|TRBV6-5|TRBJ1-2
CASKGWGAYGYTF
>NA|TRBD2|TRBV10-3|TRBJ2-5
CAISESPAGGRKTQYF
>once|NA|TRBV19|TRBJ2-7
CASSMGHGGYEQYF
>NA|NA|TRBV12-3/TRBV12-4|TRBJ1-2
CASRQEIEGYTF
>NA|TRBD1|TRBV15|TRBJ1-2
CATSRTGTGNYGYTF
>NA|TRBD1|TRBV18|TRBJ1-2
CASSPLSANRGRNYGYTF
>NA|TRBD1|TRBV5-1|TRBJ2-5
CASSLTGDETQYF
>few|NA|TRBV4-2|TRBJ2-3
CASSQDSTDTQYF
>NA|NA|TRBV20-1|TRBJ2-7
CSAKDGYEQYF
>few|TRBD1|TRBV28|TRBJ1-5
CASSPGLDREGSQPQHF
>NA|TRBD1|TRBV7-9|TRBJ1-2
CASSPGTGSRGYTF
>NA|NA|TRBV7-2|TRBJ1-5
CASSLVWQTNQPQHF
>NA|NA|TRBV7-2|TRBJ1-2
CASSSRGGSGYRYTF
>NA|NA|TRBV5-4|TRBJ2-3
CASSSDTDTQYF
>NA|NA|TRBV28|TRBJ2-7
CASRLKGHYEQYF
>NA|TRBD2|TRBV2|TRBJ2-4
CASAGLAGGVAKNIQYF
>NA|NA|TRBV24-1|TRBJ1-1
CATSDSRQAGTEAFF
>NA|NA|TRBV7-6|TRBJ1-1
CASSLLLQSEAFF